The 27 T cell receptor beta chains below were found in one sample sequenced in a study of T cells after yellow fever vaccination (dated by TCRdb to between 2018 and 2021). What the treatment or condition label conveys for this sample: live attenuated yellow fever vaccine strain. The library was obtained by 5' RACE. Sequenced using an Illumina HiSeq 2500. TCRdb passed the public sequencing reads through fastp at Q25 and MiXCR, retaining productive beta sequences. When rows share a CDR3 protein, they turn into one entry using the most common DNA and genes. The sample table contains over 300,000 distinct CDR3 sequences; only one count was recorded for around 6.8% of them. The ten largest clones capture roughly 19% of the sample. This material consisted of PBMCs, taken 35 to 50 days after the first yellow fever vaccination. These receptors originate from a man aged 18 to 35 who received the YFV17D yellow fever vaccine.

This clonotype was counted a few times. V gene TRBV5-1 combines with J gene TRBJ2-7, with a possible D match to TRBD2 (5 bases). Germline CDR1 and CDR2: SGHRS and YFSETQ. The CDR3 covers 16 residues. The ends were cut back, 0 bases at V and 5 bases at J, with 18 bases in the middle. The CDR3 DNA reads TGCGCCAGCAGCTTGGGGTTCGGGGAAAAATCGGACGAGCAGTACTTC. This gives the protein CASSLGFGEKSDEQYF.

The chain has TRBV11-2 and TRBJ2-7, with unresolved D. This CDR3 spans 15 amino acids. V lost 7 bases and J 2 bases, leaving 18 bases between the germline ends. Germline CDR1 SGHAT, CDR2 FQNNGV. The CDR3 protein is CASTFGIFEAYEQYF. The CDR3, as DNA: TGTGCCAGCACCTTTGGGATATTCGAAGCCTACGAGCAGTACTTC.

A remark on this clonotype: One junction end disagrees with the germline gene, perhaps due to a read error. The CDR3 DNA is TGCGCCGGCAGCCCGACGAATAGCGGGGGCACAGATACGCAGTATTTT. Protein product: CAGSPTNSGGTDTQYF. This sequence joins TRBV5-1 and TRBJ2-3; 8 nucleotides line up with TRBD2. Looked up from germline, CDR1 is SGHRS and CDR2 is YFSETQ. The CDR3 runs 16 residues.

The chain recombines TRBV7-4 with TRBJ1-5; tentatively, D is TRBD1 (5 bases). This CDR3 spans 14 amino acids. Germline-derived CDR1 and CDR2 are SGHVT and SQSDAQ. The V end was cut by 1 base, the J end by 7 bases, with 11 bases between. The CDR3 bases are TGTGCCAGCAGCTTAGGGGGGGGTGAGCAGCCCCAGCATTTT. Its translation: CASSLGGGEQPQHF.

The chain carries TRBV7-2 and TRBJ2-7; the match to TRBD1 covers 7 bases. CDR1 SGHTA and CDR2 FQGNSA come from the germline V gene. V lost 5 bases to trimming and J lost 4 bases; unmatched junction nucleotides: 11. CDR3 size: 15 residues. The CDR3: CASSRQGSKGYEQYF. In nucleotides, the CDR3 is TGTGCCAGCAGCCGACAGGGATCGAAAGGGTACGAGCAGTACTTC.

This clonotype was picked up a small number of times. This chain uses TRBV7-2 with TRBJ1-2; TRBD1 agrees at 10 bases. The CDR3 totals 14 residues. The trim removed 5 bases at V and 7 bases at J, leaving 7 bases unmatched. CDR1 and CDR2 (germline): SGHTA, FQGNSA. The chain's CDR3 is CASSLGQGMGGYTF. The CDR3 nucleotides are TGTGCCAGCAGCCTGGGACAGGGGATGGGTGGCTACACCTTC.

This clonotype has a count of ten or more. CDR3 protein: CASSSDTNTGELFF. In DNA, the CDR3 is TGCGCCAGCAGCTCGGACACGAACACCGGGGAGCTGTTTTTT. The V gene is TRBV5-1, the J gene TRBJ2-2; a possible D gene is TRBD1 (5 bases). The CDR3 consists of 14 residues. Trimming pared 3 bases from V and 0 bases from J, leaving 6 bases between. The V gene's germline CDR1 is SGHRS and CDR2 YFSETQ.

This clonotype was recorded a few times. The rearrangement uses TRBV2 and TRBJ2-5; D assignment may be TRBD1 or TRBD2 (5 bases each). Trimming cost V 1 base and J 4 bases, with 13 bases left between them. The CDR3 runs 15 residues. Germline CDR1 is SNHLY and CDR2 is FYNNEI. DNA of the CDR3: TGTGCCAGCAGTGAAGAAGACCGGGACGGAGAGACCCAGTACTTC. This translates into CASSEEDRDGETQYF.

There are a few counts of this clonotype. This chain connects TRBV7-2 to TRBJ1-2; 10 nucleotides agree with TRBD1. This CDR3 has 15 amino acids. The V gene end was trimmed by 4 bases and the J gene end by 4 bases; junction bases not matched to a gene: 6. The V gene's germline CDR1 is SGHTA and CDR2 FQGNSA. CDR3 loop: CASSSQTGGFYGYTF. CDR3 in DNA: TGTGCCAGCAGCTCTCAGACAGGGGGCTTCTATGGCTACACCTTC.

This clonotype was recorded at least ten times. This sequence joins TRBV12-3 or TRBV12-4 and TRBJ2-3, with 11 nucleotides matching TRBD2. The CDR3 consists of 15 residues. Trimming cost V 4 bases and J 6 bases; bases outside gene matches: 6. CDR3 protein: CASSYTSGGGDTQYF. The CDR3 coding sequence is TGTGCCAGCAGTTATACTAGCGGGGGTGGCGATACGCAGTATTTT.

This clonotype was found many times. The chain joins TRBV6-2 or TRBV6-3 to TRBJ2-5, with no clear D. The germline gives CDR1 MNHEY, CDR2 SVGEGT. With 11 bases removed from V and 4 bases from J, the gap between germline ends came to 11 bases. The length of the CDR3 is 11 residues. The CDR3 here is CASLGSETQYF. The CDR3 DNA sequence: TGTGCCTCTCTGGGGTCAGAGACCCAGTACTTC.

This clonotype was recorded a few times. The CDR3 is CASSFRSSYEQYF. Here the CDR3 DNA reads TGTGCCAGCAGCTTCCGCAGTTCCTACGAGCAGTACTTC. V gene TRBV7-9 combines with J gene TRBJ2-7; no firm D call. CDR1 is SEHNR and CDR2 is FQNEAQ in the germline V gene (reference sequence). This CDR3 region has 13 residues. V lost 3 bases, J lost 1 base, and 7 bases lay in between.

This chain connects TRBV11-2 to TRBJ2-3, with 8 bases lining up with TRBD2. CDR1 and CDR2 (germline): SGHAT, FQNNGV. The CDR3 length is 16 residues. V was pared by 0 bases and J by 10 bases, with 12 bases of the junction left unmatched. The CDR3 nucleotides are TGTGCCAGCAGCTTAGATCCCACGACGGGGGGGAGGGCGCAGTATTTT. Protein product: CASSLDPTTGGRAQYF.

The chain links TRBV12-3 or TRBV12-4 to TRBJ2-1; TRBD2 agrees at 8 bases. Trimming took 3 bases from V and 8 from J; bases not matched to a gene: 6. The CDR3 length is 14 residues. Here the CDR3 DNA reads TGTGCCAGCAGTTTCCGACTAGCGAGCGATGAGCAGTTCTTC. Its protein is CASSFRLASDEQFF.

This clonotype has more than one count but fewer than ten. The J gene is TRBJ2-1, the V gene TRBV15; D perhaps matches TRBD2 (5 bases). The length of the CDR3 is 10 residues. Germline CDR1 and CDR2: LNHNV and YYDKDF (reference sequence). Trimming shortened V by 8 bases and J by 7 bases, and 6 bases separated the two germline ends. The CDR3 coding sequence is TGTGCCACCGAGGGAAATGAGCAGTTCTTC. Its translation: CATEGNEQFF.

In its sample, this clonotype was seen a few times. This rearrangement joins TRBV18 to TRBJ2-1; 10 bases align to TRBD2. The germline V gene encodes CDR1 KGHSH and CDR2 LQKENI. V dropped 6 bases and J dropped 15; count of bases not matched to a gene: 8. The CDR3 is 12 amino acids. CDR3 in DNA: TGTGCCAGCTCTCAGCGGGGGGGCCGTCTGTTCTTC. This codes for CASSQRGGRLFF.

This clonotype was observed at least ten times. The chain is built from TRBV6-2 or TRBV6-3 and TRBJ2-3, with 10 bases identical to TRBD2. Losses at the gene ends were 6 bases for V and 1 base for J; bases not matched to a gene: 4. The CDR3 is 15 amino acids. In germline, CDR1 is MNHEY, CDR2 SVGEGT. CDR3 coding DNA: TGTGCCAGCAGAGAGCGGGGGGGACGCACAGATACGCAGTATTTT. As protein: CASRERGGRTDTQYF.

The chain uses TRBV12-3 or TRBV12-4 and TRBJ2-7; D gene uncertain. The CDR3 spans 14 residues. The ends were cut back, 3 bases at V and 2 bases at J, with 11 bases in the middle. The CDR3 DNA reads TGTGCCAGCAGTTTCGGGCGGACCACCTACGAGCAGTACTTC. It is translated as CASSFGRTTYEQYF.

This clonotype has just a few counts. V is TRBV5-6 and J is TRBJ2-5; D is unresolved. This CDR3 region has 14 residues. The germline V gene encodes CDR1 SGHDT and CDR2 YYEEEE. Trimming stripped 0 bases from V and 2 bases from J, with 8 bases between. In DNA form, the CDR3 reads TGTGCCAGCAGCTTGGAGGGTGGGCAAGAGACCCAGTACTTC. Translation gives CASSLEGGQETQYF.

The sample holds many counts of this clonotype. J is TRBJ1-1 and V is TRBV7-2; D is unresolved. The CDR3 is 10 amino acids. V shed 4 bases and J shed 10 bases, with 7 bases lying between them. Germline V lookup: CDR1 SGHTA, CDR2 FQGNSA. CDR3 coding DNA: TGTGCCAGCAGCTCCGACGGAGCTTTCTTT. This encodes CASSSDGAFF.

This clonotype was seen a handful of times. Here the CDR3 DNA reads TGCGCCAGCAGCCAAGATATCGGGGCGGGCGGGGAGCTGTTTTTT. This codes for CASSQDIGAGGELFF. V usage is TRBV4-1 and J usage is TRBJ2-2; the D gene could be TRBD1 or TRBD2 (5 bases each). From germline, CDR1 is MGHRA and CDR2 YSYEKL. With 0 bases removed from V and 7 bases from J, the gap between germline ends came to 12 bases. There are 15 residues in the CDR3.

This clonotype was observed at least ten times. This rearrangement joins TRBV20-1 to TRBJ2-6, with D possibly TRBD1 on 6 matching bases. CDR1 and CDR2 from the germline V gene are DFQATT and SNEGSKA (reference sequence). The CDR3 contains 17 residues. V lost 3 bases to trimming and J lost 0 bases, with 15 bases between them. DNA of the CDR3: TGCAGTGCTAGTTCGGGACATTCGTCCTCTGGGGCCAACGTCCTGACTTTC. Translation: CSASSGHSSSGANVLTF.

This clonotype was observed at least ten times. The genes are TRBV20-1 and TRBJ2-3; either TRBD1 or TRBD2 may fit D (5 bases each). This CDR3 spans 15 amino acids. Germline CDR1 and CDR2: DFQATT and SNEGSKA (reference sequence). V was clipped by 3 bases and J by 6 bases, with 19 bases between them. Written as DNA, the CDR3 is TGCAGTGCTAGGTCGCGAGGGGCGACCTGGGATACGCAGTATTTT. This encodes CSARSRGATWDTQYF.

The chain carries TRBV20-1 and TRBJ2-1; 9 bases align to TRBD2. CDR3 length: 14 residues. V shed 5 bases and J 7 bases; nucleotides not matched to a gene: 9. Germline V lookup: CDR1 DFQATT, CDR2 SNEGSKA (reference sequence). CDR3: CSAAGRGGLNEQFF. CDR3 nucleotide sequence: TGCAGTGCTGCGGGGCGGGGGGGCCTGAATGAGCAGTTCTTC.

This chain joins TRBV20-1 and TRBJ2-3; 8 bases map to TRBD1. The CDR3 is 15 residues long. V shed 3 bases, J shed 5 bases, and the junction held 10 bases outside the gene matches. CDR1 and CDR2 (germline): DFQATT, SNEGSKA (reference sequence). CDR3 in amino acids: CSARPPDRDEDTQYF. CDR3 nucleotides: TGCAGTGCTAGGCCCCCGGACAGGGATGAAGATACGCAGTATTTT.

The chain joins TRBV7-8 to TRBJ2-5; 11 bases match TRBD2. Unmatched junction bases numbered 10, after V lost 3 bases and J lost 7 bases. Germline V gene lookup returns CDR1 SGHVS and CDR2 FQNEAQ. This CDR3 comprises 16 residues. The CDR3, as DNA: TGTGCCAGCAGCTTGCCGACTAGCGGGGATCCGGGGACCCAGTACTTC. Translation gives CASSLPTSGDPGTQYF.

Many counts were recorded for this clonotype. The chain has TRBV15 and TRBJ2-2; no firm D call. The CDR3 length is 15 residues. V lost 0 bases to trimming and J lost 6 bases, with 11 bases between them. From germline, CDR1 is LNHNV and CDR2 YYDKDF (reference sequence). CDR3 residues: CATSRDWPQAGELFF. In DNA, the CDR3 is TGTGCCACCAGCAGAGACTGGCCCCAGGCCGGGGAGCTGTTTTTT.